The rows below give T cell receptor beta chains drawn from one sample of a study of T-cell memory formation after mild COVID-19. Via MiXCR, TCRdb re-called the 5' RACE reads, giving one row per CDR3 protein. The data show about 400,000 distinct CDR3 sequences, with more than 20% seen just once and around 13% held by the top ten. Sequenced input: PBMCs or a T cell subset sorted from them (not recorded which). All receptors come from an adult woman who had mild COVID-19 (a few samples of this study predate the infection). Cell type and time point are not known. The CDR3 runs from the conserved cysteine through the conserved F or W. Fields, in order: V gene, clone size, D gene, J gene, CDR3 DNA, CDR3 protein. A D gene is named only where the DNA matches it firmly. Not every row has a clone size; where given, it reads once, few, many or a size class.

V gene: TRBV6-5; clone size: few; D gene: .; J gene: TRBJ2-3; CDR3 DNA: TGTGCCAGCAGTTACGGAGACGGGATCGGCACAGATACGCAGTATTTT; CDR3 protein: CASSYGDGIGTDTQYF
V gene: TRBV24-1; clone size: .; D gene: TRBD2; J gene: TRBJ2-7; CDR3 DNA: TGTGCCACCAGTGATCCGACTAGCGGGAGTTGTGAGCAGTACTTC; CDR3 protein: CATSDPTSGSCEQYF
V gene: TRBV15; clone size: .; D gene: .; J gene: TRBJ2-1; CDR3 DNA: TGTGCCACCCACCACACAGGCCTAGCCGACAGTGAGCAGTTCTTC; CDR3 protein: CATHHTGLADSEQFF
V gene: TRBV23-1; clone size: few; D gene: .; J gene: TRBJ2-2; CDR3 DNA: TGCGCCAGCAGTCAAAGGGGGGGCGCCGGGGAGCTGTTTTTT; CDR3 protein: CASSQRGGAGELFF
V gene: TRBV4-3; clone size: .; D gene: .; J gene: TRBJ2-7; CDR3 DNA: TGCGCCAGCAGCCAAGGGAGCCCTTCGAACGAGCAGTACTTC; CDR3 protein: CASSQGSPSNEQYF
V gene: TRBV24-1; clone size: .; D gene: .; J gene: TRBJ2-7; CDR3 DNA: TGTGCCCCAAGTTACGAGCAGTACTTC; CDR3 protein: CAPSYEQYF
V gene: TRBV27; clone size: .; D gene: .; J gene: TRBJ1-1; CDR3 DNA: TGTGCCAGCTTTTTTTTTCCGGGCGAGGAGACTGAAGCTTTCTTT; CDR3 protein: CASFFFPGEETEAFF
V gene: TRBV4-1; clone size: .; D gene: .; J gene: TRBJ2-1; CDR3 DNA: TGCGCCAGCAGCCAGCGATCTACCGACAATGAGCAGTTCTTC; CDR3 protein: CASSQRSTDNEQFF
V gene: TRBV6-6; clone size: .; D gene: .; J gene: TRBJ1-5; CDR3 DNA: TGTGCCAGCAAGACGGCGGGAAGTCAGCCCCAGCATTTT; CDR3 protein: CASKTAGSQPQHF
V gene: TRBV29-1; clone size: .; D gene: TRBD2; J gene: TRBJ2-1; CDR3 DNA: TGCAGCGTTGAAGGACTAGCGCTGAGCTCCTACAATGAGCAGTTCTTC; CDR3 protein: CSVEGLALSSYNEQFF
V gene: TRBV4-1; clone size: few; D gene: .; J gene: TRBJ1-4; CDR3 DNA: TGCGCCAGCAGCCATCCTAGAGAGGCGGGAACTAATGAAAAACTGTTTTTT; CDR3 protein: CASSHPREAGTNEKLFF
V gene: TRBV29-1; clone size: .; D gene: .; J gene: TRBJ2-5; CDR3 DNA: TGCAGCGTTTGTTGGGGGGAAGAGACCCAGTACTTC; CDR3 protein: CSVCWGEETQYF
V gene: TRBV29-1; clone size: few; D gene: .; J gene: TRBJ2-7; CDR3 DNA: TGCAGCGTTGAAGATCGGGGGAGAGGCTACGAGCAGTACTTC; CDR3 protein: CSVEDRGRGYEQYF
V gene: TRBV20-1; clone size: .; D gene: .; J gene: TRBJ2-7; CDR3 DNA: TGCAGTGCTAGAGATCCACAGGGGAGGGATTACGAGCGGTACTTC; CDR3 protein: CSARDPQGRDYERYF
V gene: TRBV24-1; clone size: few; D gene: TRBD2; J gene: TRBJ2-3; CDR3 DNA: TGTGCCACCAGTGACCCTACTGAAGGACTAGCGGGGGGAGGGGATACGCAGTATTTT; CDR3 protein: CATSDPTEGLAGGGDTQYF
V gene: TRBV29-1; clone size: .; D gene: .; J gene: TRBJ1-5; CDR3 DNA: TGCAGCGTTACCCTGTGGGAGAATCAGCCCCAGCATTTT; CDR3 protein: CSVTLWENQPQHF
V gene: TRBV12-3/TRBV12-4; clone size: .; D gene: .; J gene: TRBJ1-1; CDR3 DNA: TGTGCCAGCAGTTACCCGATTCAATTCATGAACACTGAAGCTTTCTTT; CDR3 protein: CASSYPIQFMNTEAFF
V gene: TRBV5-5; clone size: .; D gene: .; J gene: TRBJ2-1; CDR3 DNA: TGTGCCAGCAGCTCATGGACTACCCGAGACAATGAGCAGTTCTTC; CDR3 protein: CASSSWTTRDNEQFF
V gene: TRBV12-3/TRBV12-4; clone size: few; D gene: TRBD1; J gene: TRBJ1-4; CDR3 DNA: TGTGCCAGCACCCGACAGGGGTCAGATGAAAAACTGTTTTTT; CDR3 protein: CASTRQGSDEKLFF
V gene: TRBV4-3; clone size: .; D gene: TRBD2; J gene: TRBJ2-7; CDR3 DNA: TGCGCCAGCAGCCAAGATCTAATCCGACTAGCGGGAGACGAGCAGTACTTC; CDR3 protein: CASSQDLIRLAGDEQYF
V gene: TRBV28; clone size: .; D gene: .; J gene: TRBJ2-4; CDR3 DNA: TGTGCCAGCAGTTTAGTCCGGGTAGTAGCCAAAAACATTCAGTACTTC; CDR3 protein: CASSLVRVVAKNIQYF
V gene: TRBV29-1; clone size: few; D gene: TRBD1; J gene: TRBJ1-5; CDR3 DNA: TGCAGCGTTGCGACAGGGACGAGCAATCAGCCCCAGCATTTT; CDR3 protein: CSVATGTSNQPQHF
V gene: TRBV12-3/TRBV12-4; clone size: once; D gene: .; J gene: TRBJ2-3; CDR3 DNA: TGTGCCAGCAGTCGAGCGGCAGGTCTAGATACGCAGTATTTT; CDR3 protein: CASSRAAGLDTQYF
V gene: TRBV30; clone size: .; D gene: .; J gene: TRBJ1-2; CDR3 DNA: TGTGCCTGGGGTGGGACCTCCTATGGCTACACCTTC; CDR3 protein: CAWGGTSYGYTF